This note documents a single T cell receptor beta chain sequence. These data belong to a study of blood T cell repertoires in COVID-19. Looking at the study overall: PBMCs, B-cell-depleted T cells, or T cells provided the cDNA or gDNA that made up the material.

As handled by the study authors: Counts of nucleated cells, estimated from reference gene primer amplification, were obtained. Method: immunoSEQ multiplex PCR; TCRdb's copy keeps in-frame clones and lacks some. Clone size and V and J calls were adopted from that table, with D and trimming inferred from the DNA. This sample has roughly 160,000 clones; about four fifths occur once, and the top ten carry about 10%. Trimming took 2 bases from V and 8 from J; bases not matched to a gene: 7. The germline V gene encodes CDR1 SGDLS and CDR2 YYNGEE. CDR3 size: 15 residues. The chain recombines TRBV9 with TRBJ1-6; 7 nucleotides agree with TRBD1. What was sequenced was PBMCs or T cells enriched from blood (not recorded which). The source of this sequence is a man between 45 and 60 years old who had recovered from COVID-19. CDR3 in DNA: TGTGCCAGCAGCGTCAGGGGGAATCGTGATTCACCCCTCCACTTT. Translating it yields CASSVRGNRDSPLHF. The full variable domain, rest sourced from reference TRBV9 and TRBJ1-6, is DSGVTQTPKHLITATGQRVTLRCSPRSGDLSVYWYQQSLDQGLQFLIQYYNGEERAKGNILERFSAQQFPDLHSELNLSSLELGDSALYFCASSVRGNRDSPLHFGNGTRLTVT.